What follows are 26 T cell receptor beta chains derived from one specimen sequenced in a study of cytomegalovirus exposure and HLA in healthy donors. Primers: 60 Vbeta forward and 13 Jbeta reverse. TCRdb's copy holds only in-frame clones and misses some; the assay was immunoSEQ multiplex PCR. In the table there are approximately 130,000 clones, 70% to 85% of which are singletons. Sequenced material: PBMCs. The origin of the receptors is a boy aged 2 to 10 in good health and CMV-seronegative.

This clone was detected only once. The gene calls are TRBV18 and TRBJ1-4, with D possibly being TRBD1 (6 bases). The CDR3 spans 15 residues. Trimming removed 5 bases from V and 7 bases from J, with 17 bases in between. Germline CDR1 KGHSH, CDR2 LQKENI. Here the CDR3 reads CASSKMGGQGEKLFF. The CDR3 DNA reads as TGTGCCAGCTCAAAGATGGGGGGGCAAGGTGAAAAACTGTTTTTT.

This rearrangement joins TRBV6-1 to TRBJ1-1; D possibly corresponds to TRBD1 (5 bases). The germline CDR1 and CDR2 sequences are MNHNS and SASEGT. This CDR3 is 14 amino acids long. Trimming took off 1 base at V and 2 bases at J, with 8 bases between the two ends. CDR3 region: CASSEGGGNTEAFF. The CDR3, as DNA: TGTGCCAGCAGTGAAGGCGGGGGTAACACTGAAGCTTTCTTT.

The genes are TRBV13 and TRBJ2-1; 12 positions match TRBD2. CDR3 size: 16 residues. V dropped 5 bases and J dropped 6; count of bases not matched to a gene: 8. In germline, CDR1 is PRHDT, CDR2 FYEKMQ (reference sequence). The CDR3 nucleotides are TGTGCCAGCAGCCCCTATCCTAGCGGGGGGGCCAATGAGCAGTTCTTC. This codes for CASSPYPSGGANEQFF.

J is TRBJ1-1 and V is TRBV30; D gene uncertain. Looked up from germline, CDR1 is GTSNPN and CDR2 is SVGIG (reference sequence). The CDR3 has 12 residues. Trimming took 5 bases from V and 5 from J, leaving 12 bases between them. The CDR3 spells CAWVGPGTEAFF. The CDR3 bases are TGTGCCTGGGTAGGGCCGGGGACTGAAGCTTTCTTT.

The chain is built from TRBV5-1 and TRBJ2-3; 12 bases are a match to TRBD1. V was clipped by 6 bases and J by 6 bases; unmatched bases: 5. This CDR3 is 14 amino acids long. Germline V CDR1 and CDR2: SGHRS, YFSETQ. CDR3 coding DNA: TGCGCCAGCAAGGGGACAGGGGGCTGGGATACGCAGTATTTT. This encodes CASKGTGGWDTQYF.

The chain combines TRBV27 with TRBJ1-5; tentative D call: TRBD1 (5 bases). Deletions cut 6 bases from V and 4 bases from J, with 16 bases between. This CDR3 has 15 residues. CDR1 is MNHEY and CDR2 is SMNVEV in the germline V gene (reference sequence). CDR3 sequence reads: CASRSLWEGNQPQHF. The CDR3 region has the DNA TGTGCCAGCAGGTCCTTGTGGGAGGGGAATCAGCCCCAGCATTTT.

This chain links TRBV7-2 with TRBJ2-7; TRBD1 is a possible D gene (6 bases). V lost 5 bases, J lost 6 bases, and 14 bases lay in between. The CDR3 is 13 residues long. The germline gives CDR1 SGHTA, CDR2 FQGNSA. This CDR3 reads CASSPYTGPEQYF. In DNA form, the CDR3 reads TGTGCCAGCAGCCCTTACACAGGGCCCGAGCAGTACTTC.

This clone was recorded a few times. J is TRBJ1-1 and V is TRBV2; 8 nucleotides line up with TRBD1. The CDR3 has 15 residues. J lost 5 bases, V lost 10 bases, and 15 bases had no gene match. Looked up from germline, CDR1 is SNHLY and CDR2 is FYNNEI. CDR3: CATSGTGLSGTEAFF. CDR3 sequence (DNA): TGTGCCACCTCCGGGACAGGCCTAAGTGGGACTGAAGCTTTCTTT.

CDR3 residues: CASSYPPSGGTSTDTQYF. The CDR3 coding sequence is TGTGCCAGCAGCTACCCCCCTAGCGGGGGGACTAGCACAGATACGCAGTATTTT. The chain recombines TRBV7-6 with TRBJ2-3; 11 nucleotides agree with TRBD2. V shed 4 bases and J 0 bases; nucleotides not matched to a gene: 9. CDR1 and CDR2 (germline): SGHVS, FNYEAQ. The CDR3 runs to 18 residues.

The chain is built from TRBV19 and TRBJ2-2, with TRBD1 matching over 8 bases. Trimming removed 2 bases from V and 1 base from J; junction bases left unmatched: 3. CDR3 length: 16 amino acids. Germline CDR1 reads LNHDA; CDR2 reads SQIVND (reference sequence). CDR3 in amino acids: CASSIRTGRNTGELFF. The CDR3 DNA sequence: TGTGCCAGTAGTATACGGACAGGGAGGAACACCGGGGAGCTGTTTTTT.

The chain employs TRBV4-1 and TRBJ2-5; 10 positions match TRBD2. CDR3 size: 16 residues. The germline CDR1 and CDR2 sequences are MGHRA and YSYEKL. Germline trimming cut 5 bases from V and 2 bases from J; bases unmatched to any gene: 8. The CDR3 DNA sequence: TGCGCCAGCAGCGCAGTACTAGCGGGGTTTCAAGAGACCCAGTACTTC. This gives the protein CASSAVLAGFQETQYF.

The J gene is TRBJ2-5, the V gene TRBV6-1; 13 positions match TRBD2. There are 17 residues in the CDR3. Germline loops: CDR1 MNHNS, CDR2 SASEGT. Trimming removed 4 bases from V and 5 bases from J; junction bases left unmatched: 10. The chain's CDR3 is CASSVGLAGVVWETQYF. Here the CDR3 DNA reads TGTGCCAGCAGTGTAGGACTAGCGGGGGTCGTTTGGGAGACCCAGTACTTC.

This clone was seen a single time. The rearrangement joins TRBV5-1 to TRBJ2-7, with 7 bases aligning to TRBD1. Germline V CDR1 and CDR2: SGHRS, YFSETQ. CDR3 length: 16 amino acids. Trimming removed 4 bases from V and 3 bases from J; junction bases left unmatched: 13. The CDR3 protein is CASSPGQLLNIYEQYF. The CDR3 DNA reads TGCGCCAGCAGCCCGGGACAGCTCCTAAATATCTACGAGCAGTACTTC.

The CDR3 loop reads CASSLASMEAFF. The CDR3 region has the DNA TGTGCCAGCAGCTTAGCGTCAATGGAAGCTTTCTTT. This chain joins TRBV7-9 and TRBJ1-1; D gene ambiguous. The ends were cut back, 0 bases at V and 8 bases at J, with 7 bases in the middle. Germline V lookup: CDR1 SEHNR, CDR2 FQNEAQ (reference sequence). The CDR3 is 12 amino acids.

CDR3 residues: CASSLVRQGGTEAFF. CDR3 sequence (DNA): TGTGCCAGCAGCTTAGTAAGACAGGGGGGCACTGAAGCTTTCTTT. The gene calls are TRBV7-9 and TRBJ1-1; 9 bases agree with TRBD1. The CDR3 length is 15 residues. In germline, CDR1 is SEHNR, CDR2 FQNEAQ (reference sequence). V lost 1 base, J lost 4 bases, and 4 bases stayed unmatched.

J is TRBJ2-5 and V is TRBV19, with D possibly TRBD2 on 6 matching bases. The V end was cut by 2 bases, the J end by 2 bases, with 9 bases between. The CDR3 covers 14 residues. Germline CDR1 and CDR2: LNHDA and SQIVND (reference sequence). The CDR3 DNA is TGTGCCAGTAGTATAAGCCGGGGGCAAGAGACCCAGTACTTC. It translates to CASSISRGQETQYF.

The chain combines TRBV27 with TRBJ1-6, with D possibly being TRBD1 (5 bases). The CDR3 totals 14 residues. Germline CDR1 and CDR2: MNHEY and SMNVEV (reference sequence). V was clipped by 5 bases and J by 5 bases, with 10 bases between them. DNA of the CDR3: TGTGCCAGCAGTGGACATCTAGATAATTCACCCCTCCACTTT. Protein sequence: CASSGHLDNSPLHF.

The V gene is TRBV19, the J gene TRBJ1-1, with D uncertain. The V end was cut by 7 bases, the J end by 1 base, with 7 bases between. Germline V CDR1 and CDR2: LNHDA, SQIVND (reference sequence). CDR3 length equals 12 residues. The CDR3 DNA sequence: TGTGCCAGTAAACCGGGGAACACTGAAGCTTTCTTT. Protein product: CASKPGNTEAFF.

V usage is TRBV7-3 and J usage is TRBJ2-3; D call uncertain. The germline CDR1 and CDR2 sequences are SGHTA and FQGTGA. Trimming stripped 0 bases from V and 10 bases from J, with 20 bases between. This CDR3 is 16 amino acids long. This CDR3 is CASSLTVSATGSPQYF. For the CDR3, the DNA is TGTGCCAGCAGCTTAACCGTGAGCGCTACCGGGTCGCCGCAGTATTTT. The full variable domain, its missing parts supplied by reference TRBV7-3 and TRBJ2-3, is GAGVSQTPSNKVTEKGKYVELRCDPISGHTALYWYRQSLGQGPEFLIYFQGTGAADDSGLPNDRFFAVRPEGSVSTLKIQRTERGDSAVYLCASSLTVSATGSPQYFGPGTRLTVL.

This rearrangement joins TRBV5-6 to TRBJ2-1, with D possibly TRBD1 on 6 matching bases. V lost 4 bases to trimming and J lost 12 bases, with 17 bases between them. The CDR3 extends over 13 amino acids. Looked up from germline, CDR1 is SGHDT and CDR2 is YYEEEE. The DNA for the CDR3 is TGTGCCAGCAGCCCGGGACAACCCTTTGGGCAGTTCTTC. Residues: CASSPGQPFGQFF.

The J gene is TRBJ2-5, the V gene TRBV30, with 10 positions matching TRBD2. After removal of 7 bases from V and 5 bases from J, the junction contained 7 bases not matched to a gene. The CDR3 contains 13 residues. Germline V gene lookup returns CDR1 GTSNPN and CDR2 SVGIG (reference sequence). CDR3 in DNA: TGTGCCTTGCTAGCGGGAGTCGAGGAGACCCAGTACTTC. Amino acids: CALLAGVEETQYF. Full variable domain (missing parts from reference TRBV30 and TRBJ2-5): SQTIHQWPATLVQPVGSPLSLECTVEGTSNPNLYWYRQAAGRGLQLLFYSVGIGQISSEVPQNLSASRPQDRQFILSSKKLLLSDSGFYLCALLAGVEETQYFGPGTRLLVL.

V usage is TRBV12-5 and J usage is TRBJ1-1, with D perhaps TRBD1 (5 bases). Trimming took off 6 bases at V and 0 bases at J, with 14 bases between the two ends. Germline CDR1 is LGHNT and CDR2 is FRNRAP. The CDR3 runs to 15 residues. CDR3 region: CASGPSRQLNTEAFF. Written as DNA, the CDR3 is TGTGCTAGTGGCCCGTCCCGACAGTTGAACACTGAAGCTTTCTTT.

J is TRBJ1-5 and V is TRBV7-9; the D gene is possibly TRBD1 (5 bases). The CDR3 contains 15 residues. V was cut by 0 bases and J by 1 base, with 7 bases left in between. The V gene's germline CDR1 is SEHNR and CDR2 FQNEAQ (reference sequence). The CDR3 DNA is TGTGCCAGCAGCTTAGCGGCAGGGAGCAATCAGCCCCAGCATTTT. Amino acid sequence: CASSLAAGSNQPQHF. Together with reference TRBV7-9 and TRBJ1-5, the CDR3 gives the full variable domain: DTGVSQNPRHKITKRGQNVTFRCDPISEHNRLYWYRQTLGQGPEFLTYFQNEAQLEKSRLLSDRFSAERPKGSFSTLEIQRTEQGDSAMYLCASSLAAGSNQPQHFGDGTRLSIL.

The chain couples TRBV9 to TRBJ1-4; no clear D. Per germline, CDR1 SGDLS and CDR2 YYNGEE. This CDR3 is built from 15 residues. The V gene lost 2 bases and the J gene lost 0 bases, with 8 bases spanning the gap. In DNA, the CDR3 is TGTGCCAGCAGCGTTACGGGTGCAACTAATGAAAAACTGTTTTTT. The encoded protein is CASSVTGATNEKLFF.

The V and J genes are TRBV19 and TRBJ1-3; a weak D match, TRBD1 (5 bases). Germline CDR1 reads LNHDA; CDR2 reads SQIVND (reference sequence). Trimming removed 7 bases at V and 2 bases at J, with 15 bases between. The CDR3 has 15 amino acids. CDR3 residues: CASKVGGRPGNTIYF. CDR3 sequence (DNA): TGTGCCAGTAAGGTGGGGGGTAGGCCTGGAAACACCATATATTTT.

The rearrangement links TRBV7-6 to TRBJ1-6; 8 bases align to TRBD1. The CDR3 has 14 amino acids. Germline values: CDR1 SGHVS, CDR2 FNYEAQ. V lost 4 bases to trimming and J lost 6 bases; unmatched junction nucleotides: 2. The CDR3 DNA follows: TGTGCCAGCAGCTCGGGACAGGCTAATTCACCCCTCCACTTT. Translated, it gives CASSSGQANSPLHF.